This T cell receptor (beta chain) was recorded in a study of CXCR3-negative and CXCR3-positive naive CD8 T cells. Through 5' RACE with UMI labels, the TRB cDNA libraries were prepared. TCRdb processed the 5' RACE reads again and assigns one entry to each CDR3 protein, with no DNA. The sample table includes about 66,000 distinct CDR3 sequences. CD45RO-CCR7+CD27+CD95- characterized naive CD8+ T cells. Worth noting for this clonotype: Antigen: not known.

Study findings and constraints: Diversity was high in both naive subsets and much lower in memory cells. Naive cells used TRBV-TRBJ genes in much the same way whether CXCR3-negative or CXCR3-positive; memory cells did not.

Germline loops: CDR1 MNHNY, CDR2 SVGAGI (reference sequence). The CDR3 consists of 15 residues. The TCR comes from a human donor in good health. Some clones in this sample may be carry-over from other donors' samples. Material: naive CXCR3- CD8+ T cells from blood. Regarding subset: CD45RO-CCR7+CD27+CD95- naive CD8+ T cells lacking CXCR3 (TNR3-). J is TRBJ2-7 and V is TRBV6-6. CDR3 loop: CASSYGAGGSYEQYF.